This T cell receptor beta chain was sequenced during a study of OX40 agonist ivuxolimab in advanced cancers. The overall study: Patients with hepatocellular carcinoma, melanoma, renal cell or head and neck cancer made up the dose-escalation patients. Enrollees could have had prior anti-PD-1, anti-PD-L1 or anti-CTLA-4 therapy, which more than 30% had received.

Germline CDR1 SQVTM, CDR2 ANQGSEA. The CDR3 is made up of 16 amino acids. V dropped 5 bases and J dropped 5; count of bases not matched to a gene: 15. On this clone: No antigen is known for it.

Study results and limitations: The work left the antigen specificity of expanded peripheral T cells undetermined. The CD4+ and CD8+ T cells in the blood had expanded clonally by week 6 at 0.1 to 3.0 mg/kg.

Assay: immunoSEQ multiplex PCR; the TCRdb copy retains only in-frame clones and omits some. This sample carries tens of thousands of clones, around 90% of them seen once, and the ten largest clones take 5.9%. The V gene is TRBV29-1, the J gene TRBJ2-1, with TRBD1 matching 7 bases. The sequence was obtained from an adult with an advanced solid tumor such as melanoma, head and neck, liver or kidney cancer. This material consisted of CD4+ or CD8+ T cells sorted from blood, taken in a trial of the OX40 agonist ivuxolimab. DNA for the CDR3: TGCAGCGTTTACCCTCGGGACAGCCTTCCAGACAATGAGCAGTTCTTC. Translated: CSVYPRDSLPDNEQFF.